The 16 T cell receptor beta chains given below trace back to one sample, sequenced in a study of T-cell memory formation after mild COVID-19. MiXCR, run by TCRdb on the 5' RACE reads, gives a single entry per CDR3 protein. The table records 120,000 to 150,000 distinct CDR3 sequences, approximately 6% of them present only once. The sample taken for sequencing was PBMCs or a T cell subset sorted from them (not recorded which). These receptors all come from an adult woman who had mild COVID-19 (a few samples of this study predate the infection). Cell type and time point are not known.

This clonotype has a count of ten or more. The rearrangement joins TRBV7-9 to TRBJ1-5; the D is unclear. V was trimmed by 6 bases and J by 8 bases, leaving 17 bases between them. Germline V CDR1 and CDR2: SEHNR, FQNEAQ (reference sequence). The length of the CDR3 is 14 residues. The CDR3 sequence is CASSPWEGREPQHF. CDR3 in DNA: TGTGCCAGCAGTCCATGGGAAGGGAGAGAGCCCCAGCATTTT.

This clonotype was counted many times. Written as DNA, the CDR3 is TGTGCCAGCAGTTGGAGGGGAGGGTACGAGCAGTACTTC. This codes for CASSWRGGYEQYF. The J gene is TRBJ2-7, the V gene TRBV27; 7 nucleotides agree with TRBD2. CDR3 length: 13 amino acids. Germline V lookup: CDR1 MNHEY, CDR2 SMNVEV (reference sequence). The junction had 4 bases not matched to a gene; V was cut back by 4 bases and J by 4 bases.

This clonotype occurred many times. The V call is TRBV7-8, the J call TRBJ2-3; 12 nucleotides line up with TRBD2. Germline loops: CDR1 SGHVS, CDR2 FQNEAQ. J lost 5 bases, V lost 3 bases, and 6 bases had no gene match. This CDR3 has 16 residues. In DNA, the CDR3 is TGTGCCAGCAGCTTTTCTAGCGGGGGGGCCAGAGATACGCAGTATTTT. Its translation: CASSFSSGGARDTQYF.

This clonotype was seen a few times. DNA of the CDR3: TGCAGTGCTAGAGACGCGGGACCCAGCTCCTACGAGCAGTACTTC. Translation: CSARDAGPSSYEQYF. The chain recombines TRBV20-1 with TRBJ2-7, with D perhaps TRBD2 (6 bases). This CDR3 has 15 residues. Germline CDR1 reads DFQATT; CDR2 reads SNEGSKA (reference sequence). With 0 bases removed from V and 0 bases from J, the gap between germline ends came to 12 bases.

This chain links TRBV5-4 with TRBJ2-7, with TRBD1 identical over 7 bases. Germline lookup yields CDR1 SGHNT and CDR2 YYREEE (reference sequence). There are 15 residues in the CDR3. Unmatched junction bases numbered 11, after V lost 4 bases and J lost 4 bases. The CDR3 sequence is CASSTSGQERYEQYF. In DNA, the CDR3 is TGTGCCAGCAGCACCTCAGGACAGGAACGTTACGAGCAGTACTTC. The full variable domain, its missing parts supplied by reference TRBV5-4 and TRBJ2-7, is ETGVTQSPTHLIKTRGQQVTLRCSSQSGHNTVSWYQQALGQGPQFIFQYYREEENGRGNFPPRFSGLQFPNYSSELNVNALELDDSALYLCASSTSGQERYEQYFGPGTRLTVT.

This clonotype was observed a few times. V and J are TRBV30 and TRBJ2-5; D uncertain. Looked up from germline, CDR1 is GTSNPN and CDR2 is SVGIG (reference sequence). The V end was cut by 0 bases, the J end by 0 bases, with 11 bases between. The CDR3 totals 15 residues. The chain's CDR3 is CAWSVGYRYQETQYF. The DNA of the CDR3 is TGTGCCTGGAGTGTTGGATATAGGTACCAAGAGACCCAGTACTTC.

In this sample, this clonotype turned up a few times. The chain combines TRBV5-5 with TRBJ1-1; D call uncertain. Trimming stripped 4 bases from V and 0 bases from J, with 13 bases between. Germline CDR1 is SGHKS and CDR2 is YYEKEE (reference sequence). The CDR3 covers 15 residues. CDR3: CASSPEAGMNTEAFF. CDR3 in DNA: TGTGCCAGCAGCCCGGAGGCAGGAATGAACACTGAAGCTTTCTTT.

This clonotype was recorded many times. V is TRBV6-5 and J is TRBJ2-5; D call uncertain. Germline-derived CDR1 and CDR2 are MNHEY and SVGAGI. The V and J ends lost 6 bases and 5 bases respectively, with 19 bases between them. This CDR3 spans 15 amino acids. CDR3 DNA: TGTGCCAGCAGACAAACAGCAAACCTGGCGGAGACCCAGTACTTC. It codes for CASRQTANLAETQYF.

Many counts were recorded for this clonotype. The J gene is TRBJ2-1, the V gene TRBV5-1; D is undetermined. Trimming cost V 4 bases and J 4 bases, with 6 bases left between them. Germline-derived CDR1 and CDR2 are SGHRS and YFSETQ. The CDR3 sequence is 12 residues long. The CDR3 DNA reads as TGCGCCAGCAGCCTGCCGTACAATGAGCAGTTCTTC. This codes for CASSLPYNEQFF.

This clonotype came up a few times. V and J are TRBV18 and TRBJ1-2; D is undetermined. The CDR3 has 15 residues. Trimming left V 0 bases short and J 6 bases short, with 14 bases between. Looked up from germline, CDR1 is KGHSH and CDR2 is LQKENI. CDR3 protein: CASSPPGRLADGYTF. CDR3 bases: TGTGCCAGCTCACCACCGGGGAGGTTAGCTGATGGCTACACCTTC.

This chain links TRBV19 with TRBJ1-1; D is possibly TRBD1 (6 bases). This CDR3 has 14 amino acids. Trimming took 5 bases from V and 3 from J, leaving 13 bases between them. Per germline, CDR1 LNHDA and CDR2 SQIVND (reference sequence). This CDR3 reads CASSSLQGYTEAFF. The CDR3 DNA is TGTGCCAGTAGTTCGCTACAGGGCTACACTGAAGCTTTCTTT.

This clonotype was counted at least ten times. V is TRBV7-2 and J is TRBJ1-5; D perhaps matches TRBD1 (5 bases). Germline-derived CDR1 and CDR2 are SGHTA and FQGNSA. The CDR3 is 16 amino acids. The germline V and J ends were trimmed by 4 bases and 7 bases, with 20 bases remaining between them. CDR3 sequence: CASSSRELGGRQPQHF. The DNA for the CDR3 is TGTGCCAGCAGCTCGAGGGAGCTGGGGGGGAGGCAGCCCCAGCATTTT.

The V call is TRBV3-1, the J call TRBJ2-1, with a possible D match to TRBD2 (5 bases). This CDR3 is 15 amino acids long. Trimming took 0 bases from V and 9 from J, leaving 15 bases between them. Germline CDR1 reads LGHDT; CDR2 reads YNNKEL (reference sequence). The CDR3 loop reads CASSQELGFRGEQFF. The CDR3 DNA sequence: TGTGCCAGCAGCCAAGAGTTGGGCTTCCGGGGTGAGCAGTTCTTC.

This clonotype was seen a few times. V is TRBV11-3 and J is TRBJ1-1; D remains unclear. Trimming removed 0 bases from V and 10 bases from J, with 12 bases in between. This CDR3 has 13 residues. The germline V gene has CDR1 SGHNT and CDR2 YENEEA. The chain's CDR3 is CASSLDFTRPAFF. The CDR3 DNA is TGTGCCAGCAGCTTAGATTTTACAAGGCCAGCTTTCTTT. The complete variable domain, with remaining parts taken from reference TRBV11-3 and TRBJ1-1, reads EAGVVQSPRYKIIEKKQPVAFWCNPISGHNTLYWYLQNLGQGPELLIRYENEEAVDDSQLPKDRFSAERLKGVDSTLKIQPAELGDSAVYLCASSLDFTRPAFFGQGTRLTVV.

This clonotype has a handful of counts. The rearrangement links TRBV6-5 to TRBJ2-3; 10 bases fit TRBD2. Germline CDR1 MNHEY, CDR2 SVGAGI. The junction had 8 bases not matched to a gene; V was cut back by 0 bases and J by 2 bases. There are 18 residues in the CDR3. In nucleotides, the CDR3 is TGTGCCAGCAGTTACTCGAAACTAGCGGGATCTTACACAGATACGCAGTATTTT. Amino acid sequence: CASSYSKLAGSYTDTQYF.

In its sample, this clonotype was seen many times. This chain links TRBV5-1 with TRBJ2-3; 9 bases fit TRBD1. Per germline, CDR1 SGHRS and CDR2 YFSETQ. Unmatched junction bases numbered 9, after V lost 4 bases and J lost 6 bases. The CDR3 covers 15 residues. The CDR3 region is CASSVTGTGPDTQYF. The CDR3 DNA reads as TGCGCCAGCAGCGTGACCGGGACAGGGCCCGATACGCAGTATTTT.